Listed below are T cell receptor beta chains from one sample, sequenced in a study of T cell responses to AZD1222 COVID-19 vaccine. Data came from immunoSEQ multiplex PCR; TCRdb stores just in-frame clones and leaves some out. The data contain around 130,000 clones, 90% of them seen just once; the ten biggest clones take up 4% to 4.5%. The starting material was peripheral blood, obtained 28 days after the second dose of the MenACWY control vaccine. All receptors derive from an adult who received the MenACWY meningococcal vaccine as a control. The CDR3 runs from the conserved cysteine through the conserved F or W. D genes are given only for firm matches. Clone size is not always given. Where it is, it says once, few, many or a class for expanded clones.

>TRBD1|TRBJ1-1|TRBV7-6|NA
CASKRASPGTGRNTEAFF
TGTGCCAGCAAAAGAGCCAGTCCCGGGACAGGGAGGAACACTGAAGCTTTCTTT
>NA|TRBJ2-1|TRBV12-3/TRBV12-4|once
CASKWQGSNEQFF
TGTGCCAGCAAATGGCAGGGGAGCAATGAGCAGTTCTTC
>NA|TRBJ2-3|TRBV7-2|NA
CASSFGRGTDTQYF
TGTGCCAGCAGCTTTGGTAGGGGCACAGATACGCAGTATTTT
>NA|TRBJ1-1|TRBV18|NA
CASSPVMNTEAFF
TGTGCCAGCTCACCAGTTATGAACACTGAAGCTTTCTTT
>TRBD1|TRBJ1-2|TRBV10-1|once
CASSVDRARGYTF
TGCGCCAGCAGCGTCGACAGGGCTAGGGGCTACACCTTC
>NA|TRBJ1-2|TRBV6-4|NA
CASSDRRGLRGYTF
TGTGCCAGCAGTGACCGCCGGGGGCTCCGGGGCTACACCTTC
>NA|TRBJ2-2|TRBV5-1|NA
CASSLVTGSGELFF
TGCGCCAGCAGCTTGGTGACGGGTTCTGGGGAGCTGTTTTTT
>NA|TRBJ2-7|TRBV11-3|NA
CASSLGVSYEQYF
TGTGCCAGCAGCTTAGGGGTTAGCTACGAGCAGTACTTC
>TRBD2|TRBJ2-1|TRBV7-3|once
CASSVGLAYNEQFF
TGTGCCAGCAGCGTGGGACTAGCTTACAATGAGCAGTTCTTC
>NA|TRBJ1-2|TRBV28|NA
CASSLSGRFYGYTF
TGTGCCAGCAGTTTATCGGGGAGGTTCTATGGCTACACCTTC
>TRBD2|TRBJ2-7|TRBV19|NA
CASSSGLAVYEQYF
TGTGCCAGTAGTTCCGGACTAGCGGTCTACGAGCAGTACTTC
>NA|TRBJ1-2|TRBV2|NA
CASSFDYGYTF
TGTGCCAGCAGTTTTGACTATGGCTACACCTTC
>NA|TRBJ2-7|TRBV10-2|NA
CASRTGAGYEQYF
TGCGCCAGCAGGACGGGCGCGGGGTACGAGCAGTACTTC
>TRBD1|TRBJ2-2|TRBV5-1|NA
CASSPWTGPSGELFF
TGCGCCAGCAGCCCTTGGACAGGTCCGTCCGGGGAGCTGTTTTTT
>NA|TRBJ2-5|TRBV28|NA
CTTRGEAETQYF
TGTACGACAAGGGGGGAGGCGGAGACCCAGTACTTC
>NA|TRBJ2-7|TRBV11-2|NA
CASSPHSREQYF
TGTGCCAGCAGCCCCCACTCTCGCGAGCAGTACTTC
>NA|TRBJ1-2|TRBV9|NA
CASSVGSYYGYTF
TGTGCCAGCAGCGTGGGCAGCTACTATGGCTACACCTTC
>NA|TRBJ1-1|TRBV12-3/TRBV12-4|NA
CASSFWNTEAFF
TGTGCCAGCAGTTTTTGGAACACTGAAGCTTTCTTT
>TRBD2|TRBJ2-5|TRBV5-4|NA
CASSAGLAGGGETQYF
TGTGCCAGCAGCGCTGGACTAGCGGGAGGGGGAGAGACCCAGTACTTC
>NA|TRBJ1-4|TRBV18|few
CASSPPPGMMEKLFF
TGTGCCAGCTCACCACCGCCGGGTATGATGGAAAAACTGTTTTTT
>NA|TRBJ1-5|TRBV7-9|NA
CASSLDRAPQPQHF
TGTGCCAGCAGCTTAGACAGGGCCCCTCAGCCCCAGCATTTT
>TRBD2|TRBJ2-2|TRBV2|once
CASSDAGLAGGTGELFF
TGTGCCAGCAGTGATGCGGGACTAGCGGGAGGTACCGGGGAGCTGTTTTTT
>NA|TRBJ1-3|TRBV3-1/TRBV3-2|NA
CASSQEGGSGPGNTIYF
TGTGCCAGCAGCCAAGAAGGAGGGTCGGGCCCTGGAAACACCATATATTTT
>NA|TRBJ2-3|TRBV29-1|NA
CSVEGGRARGTDTQYF
TGCAGCGTTGAAGGGGGCAGGGCCCGGGGCACAGATACGCAGTATTTT
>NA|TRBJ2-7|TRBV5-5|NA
CASSLGSPTYEQYF
TGTGCCAGCAGCTTGGGCTCACCAACCTACGAGCAGTACTTC
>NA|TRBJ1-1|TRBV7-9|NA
CASSLGGGGTEAFF
TGTGCCAGCAGCTTAGGTGGGGGAGGCACTGAAGCTTTCTTT
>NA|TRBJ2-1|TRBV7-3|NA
CASSLVAIDNEQFF
TGTGCCAGCTCCCTGGTGGCCATTGACAATGAGCAGTTCTTC
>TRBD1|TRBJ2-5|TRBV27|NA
CASSSPGQGRETQYF
TGTGCCAGCAGTTCCCCCGGACAGGGGCGAGAGACCCAGTACTTC
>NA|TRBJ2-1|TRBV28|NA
CASSSQGPYNEQFF
TGTGCCAGCAGTTCTCAGGGACCCTACAATGAGCAGTTCTTC
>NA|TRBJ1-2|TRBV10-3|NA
CAISEGQDYNYGYTF
TGTGCCATCAGTGAGGGGCAGGACTATAACTATGGCTACACCTTC
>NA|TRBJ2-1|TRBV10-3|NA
CAISESGPYREQFF
TGTGCCATCAGTGAGTCAGGACCGTATCGAGAGCAGTTCTTC
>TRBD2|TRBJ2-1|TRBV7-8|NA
CASSRLAGEQFF
TGTGCCAGCAGCCGACTAGCGGGGGAGCAGTTCTTC
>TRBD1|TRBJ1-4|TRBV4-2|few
CASSQGLGTGGMSEKLFF
TGTGCCAGCAGCCAAGGTCTCGGGACAGGGGGCATGAGTGAAAAACTGTTTTTT
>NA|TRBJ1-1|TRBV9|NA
CASSPGGGNTEAFF
TGTGCCAGCAGCCCCGGGGGCGGGAACACTGAAGCTTTCTTT
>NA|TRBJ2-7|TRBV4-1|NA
CASSLGEGYEQYF
TGCGCCAGCAGCCTGGGAGAGGGCTACGAGCAGTACTTC
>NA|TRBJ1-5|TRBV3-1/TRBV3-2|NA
CASSQAGNQPQHF
TGTGCCAGCAGCCAAGCAGGGAATCAGCCCCAGCATTTT
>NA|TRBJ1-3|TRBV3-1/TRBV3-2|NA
CASSQASWGIYF
TGTGCCAGCAGCCAAGCGTCCTGGGGCATATATTTT
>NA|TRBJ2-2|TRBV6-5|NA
CASSNKNTGELFF
TGTGCCAGCAGCAACAAGAACACCGGGGAGCTGTTTTTT
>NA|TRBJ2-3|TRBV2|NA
CASSENPRDSEELSTDTQYF
TGTGCCAGCAGTGAAAACCCCCGGGACTCGGAGGAACTTAGCACAGATACGCAGTATTTT
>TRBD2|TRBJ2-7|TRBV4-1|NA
CASSQELAGTSGYEQYF
TGCGCCAGCAGCCAAGAATTAGCCGGGACTAGCGGCTACGAGCAGTACTTC